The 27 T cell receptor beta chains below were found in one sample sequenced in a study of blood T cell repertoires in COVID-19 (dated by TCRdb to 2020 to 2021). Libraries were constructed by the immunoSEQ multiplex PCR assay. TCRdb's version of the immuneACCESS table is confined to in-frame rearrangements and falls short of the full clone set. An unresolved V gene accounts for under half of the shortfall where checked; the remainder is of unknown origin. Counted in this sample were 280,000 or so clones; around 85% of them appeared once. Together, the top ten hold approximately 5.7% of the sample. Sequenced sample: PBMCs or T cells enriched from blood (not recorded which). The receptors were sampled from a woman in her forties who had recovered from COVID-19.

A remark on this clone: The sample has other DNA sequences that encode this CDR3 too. For the CDR3, the DNA is TGCGCCAGCAGCTTAGGACAGGTCTCCTACGAGCAGTACTTC. It yields the protein CASSLGQVSYEQYF. The chain carries TRBV5-1 and TRBJ2-7; 7 bases fit TRBD1. CDR1 SGHRS and CDR2 YFSETQ come from the germline V gene. The CDR3 length is 14 residues. Trimming took 2 bases from V and 0 from J; bases not matched to a gene: 2.

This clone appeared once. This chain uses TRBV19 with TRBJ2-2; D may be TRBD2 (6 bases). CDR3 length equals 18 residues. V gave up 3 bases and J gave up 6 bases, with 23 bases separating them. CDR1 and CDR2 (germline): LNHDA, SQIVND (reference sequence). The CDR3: CASSIRALIELAAGELFF. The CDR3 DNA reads TGTGCCAGTAGTATTCGGGCCTTGATAGAACTAGCTGCCGGGGAGCTGTTTTTT.

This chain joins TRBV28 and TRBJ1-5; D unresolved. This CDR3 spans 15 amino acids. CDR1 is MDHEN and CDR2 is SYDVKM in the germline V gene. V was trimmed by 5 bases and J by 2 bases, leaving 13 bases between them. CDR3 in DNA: TGTGCCAGCAGTATCCCCTCCGGGGGCAATCAGCCCCAGCATTTT. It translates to CASSIPSGGNQPQHF.

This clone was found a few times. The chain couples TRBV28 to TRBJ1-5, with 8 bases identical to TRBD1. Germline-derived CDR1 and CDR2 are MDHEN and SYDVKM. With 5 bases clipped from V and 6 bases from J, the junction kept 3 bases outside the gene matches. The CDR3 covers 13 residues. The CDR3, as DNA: TGTGCCAGCAGTCCGGACAGGGCTCAGCCCCAGCATTTT. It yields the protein CASSPDRAQPQHF.

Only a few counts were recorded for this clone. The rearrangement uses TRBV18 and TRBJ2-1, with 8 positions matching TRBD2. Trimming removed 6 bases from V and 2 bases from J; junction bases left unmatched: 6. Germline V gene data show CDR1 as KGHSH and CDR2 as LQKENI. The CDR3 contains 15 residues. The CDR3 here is CASSTSGSPYNEQFF. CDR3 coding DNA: TGTGCCAGCTCGACAAGCGGGAGCCCCTACAATGAGCAGTTCTTC.

CDR3: CVRPRGIGEAFF. The CDR3 nucleotides read TGTGTCCGCCCAAGGGGGATTGGAGAAGCTTTCTTT. The chain links TRBV5-4 to TRBJ1-1, with D perhaps TRBD1 (6 bases). CDR1 and CDR2 from the germline V gene are SGHNT and YYREEE (reference sequence). This CDR3 comprises 12 residues.

As DNA, the CDR3 is TGTGCCACCAGTGGGGACAGGGGGACCGAAGCTTTCTTT. It codes for CATSGDRGTEAFF. This chain uses TRBV24-1 with TRBJ1-1; TRBD1 matches 11 bases. With V trimmed by 5 bases and J by 8 bases, 3 bases remained unmatched. Germline CDR1 is KGHDR and CDR2 is SFDVKD. The CDR3 spans 13 residues.

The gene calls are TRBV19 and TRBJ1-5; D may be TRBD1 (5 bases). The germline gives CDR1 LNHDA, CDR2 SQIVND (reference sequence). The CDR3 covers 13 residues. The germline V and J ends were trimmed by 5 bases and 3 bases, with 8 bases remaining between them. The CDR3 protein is CASSPGYNQPQHF. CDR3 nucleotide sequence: TGTGCCAGTAGTCCAGGGTACAATCAGCCCCAGCATTTT. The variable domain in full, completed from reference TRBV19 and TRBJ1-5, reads DGGITQSPKYLFRKEGQNVTLSCEQNLNHDAMYWYRQDPGQGLRLIYYSQIVNDFQKGDIAEGYSVSREKKESFPLTVTSAQKNPTAFYLCASSPGYNQPQHFGDGTRLSIL.

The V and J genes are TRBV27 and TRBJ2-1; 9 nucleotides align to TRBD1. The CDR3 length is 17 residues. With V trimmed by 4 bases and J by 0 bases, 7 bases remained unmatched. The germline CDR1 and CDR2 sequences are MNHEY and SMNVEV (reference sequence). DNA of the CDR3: TGTGCCAGCAGTTCCGCGGGGACAGGGAGCTCCTACAATGAGCAGTTCTTC. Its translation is CASSSAGTGSSYNEQFF.

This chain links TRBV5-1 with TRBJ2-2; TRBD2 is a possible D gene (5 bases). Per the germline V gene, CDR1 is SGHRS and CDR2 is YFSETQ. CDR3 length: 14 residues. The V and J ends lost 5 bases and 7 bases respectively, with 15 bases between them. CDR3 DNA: TGCGCCAGCAGTTCCTACCAGGCGGGCGGGGAGCTGTTTTTT. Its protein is CASSSYQAGGELFF.

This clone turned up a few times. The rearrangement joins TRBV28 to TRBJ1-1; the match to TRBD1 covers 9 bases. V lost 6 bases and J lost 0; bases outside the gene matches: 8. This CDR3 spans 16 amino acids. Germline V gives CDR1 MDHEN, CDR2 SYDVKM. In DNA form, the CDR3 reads TGTGCCAGCAGAATAGGGACAGGGCCCATGAACACTGAAGCTTTCTTT. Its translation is CASRIGTGPMNTEAFF.

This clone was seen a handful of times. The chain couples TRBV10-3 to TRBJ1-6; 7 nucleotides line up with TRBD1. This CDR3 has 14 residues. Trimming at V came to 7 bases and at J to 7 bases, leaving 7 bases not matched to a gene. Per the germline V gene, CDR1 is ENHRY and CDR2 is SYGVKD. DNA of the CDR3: TGTGCCATCAACCCGACAGGGAAGAATTCACCCCTCCACTTT. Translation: CAINPTGKNSPLHF.

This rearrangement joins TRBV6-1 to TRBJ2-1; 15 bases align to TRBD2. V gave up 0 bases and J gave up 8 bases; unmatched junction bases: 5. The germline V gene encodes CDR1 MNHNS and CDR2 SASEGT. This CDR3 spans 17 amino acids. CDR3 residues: CASSEAPGLAGGDEQFF. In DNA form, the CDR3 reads TGTGCCAGCAGTGAAGCGCCGGGACTAGCGGGAGGCGATGAGCAGTTCTTC.

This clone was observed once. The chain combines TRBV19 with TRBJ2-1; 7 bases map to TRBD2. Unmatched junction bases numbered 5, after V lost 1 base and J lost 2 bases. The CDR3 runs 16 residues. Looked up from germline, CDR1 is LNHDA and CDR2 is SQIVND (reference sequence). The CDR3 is CASSIVPSGTYNEQFF. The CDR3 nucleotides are TGTGCCAGTAGTATAGTGCCTAGCGGAACCTACAATGAGCAGTTCTTC.

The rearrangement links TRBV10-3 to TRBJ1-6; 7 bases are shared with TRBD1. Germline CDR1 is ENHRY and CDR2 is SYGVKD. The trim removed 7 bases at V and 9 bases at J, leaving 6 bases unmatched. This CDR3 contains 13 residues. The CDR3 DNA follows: TGTGCCATCAAACCGGGACAGAGTTCACCCCTCCACTTT. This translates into CAIKPGQSSPLHF.

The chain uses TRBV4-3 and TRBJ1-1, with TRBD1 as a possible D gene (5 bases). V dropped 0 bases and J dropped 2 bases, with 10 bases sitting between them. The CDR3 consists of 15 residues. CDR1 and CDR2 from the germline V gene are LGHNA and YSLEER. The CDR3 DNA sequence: TGCGCCAGCAGCCAAGATCGGGGGACCAACACTGAAGCTTTCTTT. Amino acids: CASSQDRGTNTEAFF.

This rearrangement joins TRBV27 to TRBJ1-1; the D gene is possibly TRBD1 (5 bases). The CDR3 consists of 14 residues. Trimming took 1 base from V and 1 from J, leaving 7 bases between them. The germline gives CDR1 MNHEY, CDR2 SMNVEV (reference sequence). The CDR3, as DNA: TGTGCCAGCAGTTTATTAGGACAGAACACTGAAGCTTTCTTT. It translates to CASSLLGQNTEAFF.

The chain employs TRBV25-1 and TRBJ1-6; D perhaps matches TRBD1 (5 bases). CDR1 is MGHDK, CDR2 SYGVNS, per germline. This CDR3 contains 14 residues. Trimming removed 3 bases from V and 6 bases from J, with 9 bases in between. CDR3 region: CASSDPGFNSPLHF. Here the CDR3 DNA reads TGTGCCAGCAGTGACCCAGGGTTTAATTCACCCCTCCACTTT.

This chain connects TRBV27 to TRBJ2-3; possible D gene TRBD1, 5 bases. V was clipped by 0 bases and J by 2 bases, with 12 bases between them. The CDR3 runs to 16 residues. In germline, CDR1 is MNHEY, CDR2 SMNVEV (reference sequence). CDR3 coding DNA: TGTGCCAGCAGTTTATCCCGCCAGGGCGACACAGATACGCAGTATTTT. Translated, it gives CASSLSRQGDTDTQYF.

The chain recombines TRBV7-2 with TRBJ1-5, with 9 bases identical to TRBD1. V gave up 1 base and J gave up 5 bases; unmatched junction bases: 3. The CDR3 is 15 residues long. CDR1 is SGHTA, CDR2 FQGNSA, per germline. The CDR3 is CASSLVGTGYQPQHF. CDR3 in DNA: TGTGCCAGCAGCTTAGTCGGGACAGGGTATCAGCCCCAGCATTTT.

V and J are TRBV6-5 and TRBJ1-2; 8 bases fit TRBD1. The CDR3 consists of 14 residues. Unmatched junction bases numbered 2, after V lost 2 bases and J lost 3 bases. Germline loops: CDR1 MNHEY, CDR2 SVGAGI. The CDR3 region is CASSYAGQDYGYTF. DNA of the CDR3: TGTGCCAGCAGTTACGCGGGACAGGACTATGGCTACACCTTC.

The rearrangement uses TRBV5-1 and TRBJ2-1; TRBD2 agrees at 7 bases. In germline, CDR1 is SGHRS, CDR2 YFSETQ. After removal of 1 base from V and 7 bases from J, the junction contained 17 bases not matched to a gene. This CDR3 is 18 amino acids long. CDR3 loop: CASSLSRERRIQRNEQFF. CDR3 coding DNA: TGCGCCAGCAGCTTGTCGCGGGAGAGGCGTATACAACGGAATGAGCAGTTCTTC.

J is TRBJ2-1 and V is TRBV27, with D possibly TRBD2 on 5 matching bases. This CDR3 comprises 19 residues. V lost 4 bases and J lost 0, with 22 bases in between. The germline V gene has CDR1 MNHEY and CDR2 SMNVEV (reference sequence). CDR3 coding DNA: TGTGCCAGCAGTTCCCTTTCCCTGCAGCTTGGGAGCTCCTACAATGAGCAGTTCTTC. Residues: CASSSLSLQLGSSYNEQFF.

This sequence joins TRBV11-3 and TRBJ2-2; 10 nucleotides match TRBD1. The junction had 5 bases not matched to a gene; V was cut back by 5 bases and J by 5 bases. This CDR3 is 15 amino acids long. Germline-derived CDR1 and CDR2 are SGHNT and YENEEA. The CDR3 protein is CASSKTGGRTGELFF. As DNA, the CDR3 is TGTGCCAGCAGCAAGACAGGGGGCCGGACCGGGGAGCTGTTTTTT.

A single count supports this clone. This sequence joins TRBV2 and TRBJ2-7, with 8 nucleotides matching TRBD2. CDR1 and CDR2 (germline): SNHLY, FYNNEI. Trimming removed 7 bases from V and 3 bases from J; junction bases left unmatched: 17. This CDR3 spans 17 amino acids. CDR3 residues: CASTRGLGDGAYYEQYF. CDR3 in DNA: TGTGCCAGCACTAGGGGACTAGGGGATGGGGCATACTACGAGCAGTACTTC. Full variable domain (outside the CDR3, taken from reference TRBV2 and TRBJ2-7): EPEVTQTPSHQVTQMGQEVILRCVPISNHLYFYWYRQILGQKVEFLVSFYNNEISEKSEIFDDQFSVERPDGSNFTLKIRSTKLEDSAMYFCASTRGLGDGAYYEQYFGPGTRLTVT.

In DNA form, the CDR3 reads TGCGCCAGCAGCCAAGGGGTTACAGACTACGAGCAGTACTTC. Encoded protein: CASSQGVTDYEQYF. The chain combines TRBV4-3 with TRBJ2-7; D is unresolved. The CDR3 covers 14 residues. V lost 1 base to trimming and J lost 3 bases, with 10 bases between them. Germline V gene lookup returns CDR1 LGHNA and CDR2 YSLEER.

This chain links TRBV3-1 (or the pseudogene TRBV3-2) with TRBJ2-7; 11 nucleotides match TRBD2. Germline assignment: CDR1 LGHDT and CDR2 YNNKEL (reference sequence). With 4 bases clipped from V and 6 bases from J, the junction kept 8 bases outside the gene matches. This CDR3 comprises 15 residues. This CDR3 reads CASSPSGRWFGEQYF. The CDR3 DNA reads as TGTGCCAGCAGCCCTAGCGGGAGGTGGTTCGGCGAGCAGTACTTC.